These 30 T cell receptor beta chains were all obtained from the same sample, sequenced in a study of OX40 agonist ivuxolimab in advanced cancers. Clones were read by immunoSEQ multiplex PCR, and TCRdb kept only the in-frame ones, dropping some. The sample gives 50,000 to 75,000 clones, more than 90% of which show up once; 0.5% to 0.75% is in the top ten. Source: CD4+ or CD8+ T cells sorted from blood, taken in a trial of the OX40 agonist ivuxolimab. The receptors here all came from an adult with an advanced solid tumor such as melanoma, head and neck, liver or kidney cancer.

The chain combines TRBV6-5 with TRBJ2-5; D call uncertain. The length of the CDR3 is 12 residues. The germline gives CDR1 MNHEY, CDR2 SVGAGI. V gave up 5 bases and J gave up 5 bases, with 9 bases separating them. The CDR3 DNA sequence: TGTGCCAGCAGTGAATTAGGGGAGACCCAGTACTTC. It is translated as CASSELGETQYF.

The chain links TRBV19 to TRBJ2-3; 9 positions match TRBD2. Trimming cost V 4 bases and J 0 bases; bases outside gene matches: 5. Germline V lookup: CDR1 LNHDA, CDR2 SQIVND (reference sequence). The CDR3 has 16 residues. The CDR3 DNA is TGTGCCAGTAGTAACTCAGCGGGGGGAAGCACAGATACGCAGTATTTT. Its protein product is CASSNSAGGSTDTQYF.

CDR3 in amino acids: CASSRLAGEYQFF. DNA of the CDR3: TGTGCCAGCAGTCGACTAGCGGGAGAGTATCAGTTCTTC. V and J are TRBV7-9 and TRBJ2-1, with 12 positions matching TRBD2. This CDR3 has 13 residues. The germline gives CDR1 SEHNR, CDR2 FQNEAQ (reference sequence). J was trimmed by 13 bases and V by 6 bases; bases with no gene match: 7.

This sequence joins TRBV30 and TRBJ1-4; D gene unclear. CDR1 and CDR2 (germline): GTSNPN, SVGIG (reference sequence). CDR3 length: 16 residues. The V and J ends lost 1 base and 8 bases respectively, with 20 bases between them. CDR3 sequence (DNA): TGTGCCTGGAGTGATCTCCCCCCCGGGTCTAGCGAAAAACTGTTTTTT. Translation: CAWSDLPPGSSEKLFF.

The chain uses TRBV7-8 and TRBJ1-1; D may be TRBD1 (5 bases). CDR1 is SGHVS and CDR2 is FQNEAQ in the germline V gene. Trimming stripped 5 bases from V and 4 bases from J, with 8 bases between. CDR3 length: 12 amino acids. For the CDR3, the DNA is TGTGCCAGCAGCCCAGGGACCACTGAAGCTTTCTTT. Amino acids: CASSPGTTEAFF.

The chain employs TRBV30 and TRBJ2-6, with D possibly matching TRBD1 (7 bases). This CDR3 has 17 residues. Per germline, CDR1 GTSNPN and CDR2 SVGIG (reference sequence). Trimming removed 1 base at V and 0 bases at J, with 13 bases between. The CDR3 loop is CAWSGHRGGSGANVLTF. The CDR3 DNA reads TGTGCCTGGAGTGGACACAGGGGAGGCTCTGGGGCCAACGTCCTGACTTTC.

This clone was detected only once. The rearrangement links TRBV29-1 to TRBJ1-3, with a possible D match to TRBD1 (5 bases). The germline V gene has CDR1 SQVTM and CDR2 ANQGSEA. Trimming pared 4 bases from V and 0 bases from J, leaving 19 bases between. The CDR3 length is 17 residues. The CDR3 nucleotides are TGCAGCGTTGTAGTGACAGATTCCTACTTCTCTGGAAACACCATATATTTT. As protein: CSVVVTDSYFSGNTIYF.

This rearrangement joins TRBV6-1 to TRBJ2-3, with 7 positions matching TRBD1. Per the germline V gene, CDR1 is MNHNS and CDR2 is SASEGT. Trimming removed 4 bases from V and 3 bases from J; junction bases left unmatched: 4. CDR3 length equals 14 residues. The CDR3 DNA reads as TGTGCCAGCAGTGTGCCACAGGGGACAGATACGCAGTATTTT. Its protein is CASSVPQGTDTQYF.

The CDR3 DNA reads as TGTGCCAGCAGCTCCTACACCGGGGAGCTGTTTTTT. Residues: CASSSYTGELFF. The chain has TRBV11-2 and TRBJ2-2; D unresolved. The CDR3 loop spans 12 amino acids. V gave up 4 bases and J gave up 3 bases, with 3 bases separating them. Germline V CDR1 and CDR2: SGHAT, FQNNGV.

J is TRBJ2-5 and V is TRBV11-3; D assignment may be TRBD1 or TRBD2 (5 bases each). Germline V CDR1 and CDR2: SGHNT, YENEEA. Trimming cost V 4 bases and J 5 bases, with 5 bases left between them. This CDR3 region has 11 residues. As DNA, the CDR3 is TGTGCCAGCAGCTGGGGGGAGACCCAGTACTTC. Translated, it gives CASSWGETQYF.

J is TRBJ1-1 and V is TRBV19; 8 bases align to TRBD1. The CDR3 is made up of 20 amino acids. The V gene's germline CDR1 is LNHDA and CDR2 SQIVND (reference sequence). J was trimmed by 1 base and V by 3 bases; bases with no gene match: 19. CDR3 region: CASSIISPIGPDRANTEAFF. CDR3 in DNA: TGTGCCAGTAGTATTATCTCCCCAATCGGCCCGGACAGGGCGAACACTGAAGCTTTCTTT. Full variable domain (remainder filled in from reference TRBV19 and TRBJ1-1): DGGITQSPKYLFRKEGQNVTLSCEQNLNHDAMYWYRQDPGQGLRLIYYSQIVNDFQKGDIAEGYSVSREKKESFPLTVTSAQKNPTAFYLCASSIISPIGPDRANTEAFFGQGTRLTVV.

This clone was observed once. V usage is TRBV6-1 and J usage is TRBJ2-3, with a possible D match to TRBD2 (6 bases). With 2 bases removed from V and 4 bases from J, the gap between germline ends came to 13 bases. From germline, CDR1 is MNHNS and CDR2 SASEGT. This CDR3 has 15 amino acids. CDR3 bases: TGTGCCAGCAGTGAAACCTGGGGGGAGGCAGATACGCAGTATTTT. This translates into CASSETWGEADTQYF.

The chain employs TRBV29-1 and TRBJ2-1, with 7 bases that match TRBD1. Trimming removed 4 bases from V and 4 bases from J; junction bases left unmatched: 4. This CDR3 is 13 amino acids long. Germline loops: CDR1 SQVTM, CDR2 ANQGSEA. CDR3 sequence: CSVGGQLYNEQFF. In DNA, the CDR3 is TGCAGCGTTGGGGGACAGTTATACAATGAGCAGTTCTTC.

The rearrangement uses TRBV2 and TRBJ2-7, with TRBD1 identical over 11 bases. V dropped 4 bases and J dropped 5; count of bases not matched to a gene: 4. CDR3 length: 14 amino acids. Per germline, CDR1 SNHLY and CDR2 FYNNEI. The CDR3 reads CASSGGQGADEQYF. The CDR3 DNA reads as TGTGCCAGCAGTGGAGGACAGGGGGCGGACGAGCAGTACTTC.

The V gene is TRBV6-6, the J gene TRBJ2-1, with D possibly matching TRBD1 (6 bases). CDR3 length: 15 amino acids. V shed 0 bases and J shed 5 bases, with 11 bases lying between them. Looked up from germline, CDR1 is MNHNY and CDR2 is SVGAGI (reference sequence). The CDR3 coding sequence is TGTGCCAGCAGTTACTCTACACAGGGTGACAATGAGCAGTTCTTC. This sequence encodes CASSYSTQGDNEQFF.

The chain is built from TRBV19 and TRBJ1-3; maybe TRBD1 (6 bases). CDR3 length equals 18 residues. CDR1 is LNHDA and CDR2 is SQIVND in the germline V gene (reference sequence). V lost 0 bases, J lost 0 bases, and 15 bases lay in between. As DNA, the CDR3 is TGTGCCAGTAGTATAGATCCCCCCGGGGGGCGCTCTGGAAACACCATATATTTT. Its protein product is CASSIDPPGGRSGNTIYF.

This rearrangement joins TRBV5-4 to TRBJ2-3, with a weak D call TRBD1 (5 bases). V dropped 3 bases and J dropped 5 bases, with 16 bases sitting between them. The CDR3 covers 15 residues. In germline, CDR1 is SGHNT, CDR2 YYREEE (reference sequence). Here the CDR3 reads CASSSGSGAEDTQYF. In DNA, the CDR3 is TGTGCCAGCAGCTCTGGAAGTGGGGCTGAAGATACGCAGTATTTT.

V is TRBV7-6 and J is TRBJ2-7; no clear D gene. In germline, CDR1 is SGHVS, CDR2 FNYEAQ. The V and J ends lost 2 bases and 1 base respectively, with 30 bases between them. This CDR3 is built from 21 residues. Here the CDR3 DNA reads TGTGCCAGCAGCTTATTCACTCCCAGCGCCCGGCTAGTCCGTTTATCCTACGAGCAGTACTTC. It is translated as CASSLFTPSARLVRLSYEQYF. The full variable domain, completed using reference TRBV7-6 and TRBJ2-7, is GAGVSQSPRYKVTKRGQDVALRCDPISGHVSLYWYRQALGQGPEFLTYFNYEAQQDKSGLPNDRFSAERPEGSISTLTIQRTEQRDSAMYRCASSLFTPSARLVRLSYEQYFGPGTRLTVT.

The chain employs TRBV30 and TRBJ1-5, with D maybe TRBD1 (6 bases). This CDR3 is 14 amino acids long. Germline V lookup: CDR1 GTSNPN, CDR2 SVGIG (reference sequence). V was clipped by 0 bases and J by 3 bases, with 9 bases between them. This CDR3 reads CAWSVGTLNQPQHF. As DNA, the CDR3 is TGTGCCTGGAGTGTCGGGACACTCAATCAGCCCCAGCATTTT.

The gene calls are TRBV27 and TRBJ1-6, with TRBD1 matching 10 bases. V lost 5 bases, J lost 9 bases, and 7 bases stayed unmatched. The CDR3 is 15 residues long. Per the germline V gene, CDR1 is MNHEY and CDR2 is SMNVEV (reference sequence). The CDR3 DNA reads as TGTGCCAGCAGTCCCAAGACAGGGGGCGGTTCACCCCTCCACTTT. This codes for CASSPKTGGGSPLHF.

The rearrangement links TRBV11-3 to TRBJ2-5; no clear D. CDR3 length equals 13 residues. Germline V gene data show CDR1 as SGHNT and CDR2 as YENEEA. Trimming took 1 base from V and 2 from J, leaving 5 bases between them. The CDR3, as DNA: TGTGCCAGCAGCTTAGGGCAGCAAGAGACCCAGTACTTC. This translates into CASSLGQQETQYF.

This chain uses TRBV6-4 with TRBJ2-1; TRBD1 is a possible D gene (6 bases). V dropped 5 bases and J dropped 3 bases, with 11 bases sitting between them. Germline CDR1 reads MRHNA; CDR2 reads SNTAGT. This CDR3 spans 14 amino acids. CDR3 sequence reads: CASSPGQSYNEQFF. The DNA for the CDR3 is TGTGCCAGCAGTCCCGGACAGAGCTACAATGAGCAGTTCTTC.

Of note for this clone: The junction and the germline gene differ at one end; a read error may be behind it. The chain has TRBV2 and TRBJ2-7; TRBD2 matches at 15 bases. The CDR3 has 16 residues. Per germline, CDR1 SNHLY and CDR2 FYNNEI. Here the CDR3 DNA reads TGTGCCAGCACGGCCGCGCTCGGACTAGCGGGAGGGTCTCGGTCTTTC. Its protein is CASTAALGLAGGSRSF.

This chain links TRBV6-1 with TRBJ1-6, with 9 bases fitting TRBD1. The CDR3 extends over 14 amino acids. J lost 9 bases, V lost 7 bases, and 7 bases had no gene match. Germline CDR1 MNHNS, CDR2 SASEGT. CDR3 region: CASKGQGYASPLHF. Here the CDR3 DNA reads TGTGCCAGCAAAGGACAGGGGTACGCTTCACCCCTCCACTTT.

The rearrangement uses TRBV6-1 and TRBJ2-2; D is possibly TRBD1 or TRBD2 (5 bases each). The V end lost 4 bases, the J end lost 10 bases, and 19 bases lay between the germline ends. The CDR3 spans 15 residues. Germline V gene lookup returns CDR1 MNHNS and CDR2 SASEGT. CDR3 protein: CASSGTGTAPTELFF. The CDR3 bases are TGTGCCAGCAGTGGTACCGGGACGGCCCCGACGGAGCTGTTTTTT.

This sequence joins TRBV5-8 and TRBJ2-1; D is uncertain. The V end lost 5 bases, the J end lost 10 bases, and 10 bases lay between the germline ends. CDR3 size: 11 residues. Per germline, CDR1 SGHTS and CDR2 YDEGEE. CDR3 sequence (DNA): TGTGCCAGCAGATCCGGTCGGGAGCAGTTCTTC. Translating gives CASRSGREQFF.

The CDR3 reads CASSPRTGSETEAFF. The CDR3 DNA is TGTGCCAGCAGCCCGAGGACAGGGAGTGAAACTGAAGCTTTCTTT. The rearrangement links TRBV5-6 to TRBJ1-1; 8 bases are a match to TRBD1. Germline V gene data show CDR1 as SGHDT and CDR2 as YYEEEE. The CDR3 extends over 15 amino acids. Germline trimming cut 4 bases from V and 5 bases from J; bases unmatched to any gene: 10.

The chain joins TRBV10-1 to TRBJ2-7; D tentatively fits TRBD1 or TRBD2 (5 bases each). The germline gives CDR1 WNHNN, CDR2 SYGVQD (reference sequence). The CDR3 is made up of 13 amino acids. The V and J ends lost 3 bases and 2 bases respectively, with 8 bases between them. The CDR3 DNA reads TGCGCCAGCAGTGACGGGACCACCTACGAGCAGTACTTC. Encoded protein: CASSDGTTYEQYF.

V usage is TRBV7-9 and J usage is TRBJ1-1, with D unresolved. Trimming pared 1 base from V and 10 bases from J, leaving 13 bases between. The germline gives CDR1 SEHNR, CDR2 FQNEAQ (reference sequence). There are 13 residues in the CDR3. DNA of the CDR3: TGTGCCAGCAGCTTAGGTTCGTTGGATGTAGCTTTCTTT. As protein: CASSLGSLDVAFF. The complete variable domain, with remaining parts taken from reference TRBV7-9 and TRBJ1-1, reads DTGVSQNPRHKITKRGQNVTFRCDPISEHNRLYWYRQTLGQGPEFLTYFQNEAQLEKSRLLSDRFSAERPKGSFSTLEIQRTEQGDSAMYLCASSLGSLDVAFFGQGTRLTVV.

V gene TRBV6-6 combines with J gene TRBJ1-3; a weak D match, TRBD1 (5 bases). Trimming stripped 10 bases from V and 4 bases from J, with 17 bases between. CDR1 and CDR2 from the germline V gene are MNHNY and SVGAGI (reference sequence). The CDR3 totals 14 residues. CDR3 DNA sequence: TGTGCCACCACCACAGGAACGTGGGGAAACACCATATATTTT. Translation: CATTTGTWGNTIYF.